What follows describes a single T cell receptor beta chain. This specimen belongs to a study of blood T cell repertoires in COVID-19. Produced via immunoSEQ multiplex PCR; TCRdb's table is partial and in-frame only. The repertoire holds 150,000 to 200,000 clones, with roughly 82% as singletons. CDR1 LGHDT and CDR2 YNNKEL come from the germline V gene (reference sequence). The CDR3 sequence is 17 residues long. Trimming shortened V by 0 bases and J by 7 bases, and 21 bases separated the two germline ends. The specimen sequenced was PBMCs or T cells enriched from blood (not recorded which). The TCR sequence derives from a man aged 45-65 years who had recovered from COVID-19. The chain recombines TRBV3-1 (or the pseudogene TRBV3-2) with TRBJ2-5, with a tentative D call TRBD1 (7 bases). CDR3 DNA sequence: TGTGCCAGCAGCCAAGACCCCGGCTTGACAGGGCGGGGGACCCAGTACTTC. The encoded protein is CASSQDPGLTGRGTQYF.